The 18 T cell receptor beta chains in this list originate from one sample, sequenced in a study of cytomegalovirus exposure and HLA in healthy donors (TCRdb year 2017). Library creation used the immunoSEQ multiplex PCR assay. TCRdb's version of the immuneACCESS table is confined to in-frame rearrangements and falls short of the full clone set. An unresolved V gene accounts for under half of the shortfall where checked; the remainder is of unknown origin. This sample lists fewer than 120,000 clones; 88% were detected once. In total, the top ten clones hold around 1.4% of the sample. Material: PBMCs. The receptors here all came from a woman in her thirties in good health and CMV-seropositive.

V is TRBV28 and J is TRBJ2-5; D remains ambiguous. Germline V gene data show CDR1 as MDHEN and CDR2 as SYDVKM. The CDR3 has 11 amino acids. V shed 6 bases and J shed 5 bases, with 7 bases lying between them. Here the CDR3 reads CASRTGETQYF. The CDR3 DNA reads TGTGCCAGCAGGACCGGGGAGACCCAGTACTTC.

The chain uses TRBV28 and TRBJ2-7; unclear D gene. The CDR3 sequence is 13 residues long. The ends were cut back, 3 bases at V and 2 bases at J, with 8 bases in the middle. CDR1 and CDR2 (germline): MDHEN, SYDVKM. CDR3 DNA sequence: TGTGCCAGCAGTTTCCCGTCTGCCTACGAGCAGTACTTC. Encoded protein: CASSFPSAYEQYF.

This clone was detected only once. This CDR3 reads CASSLVGGAETQYF. In DNA form, the CDR3 reads TGCGCCAGCAGCTTGGTTGGGGGGGCAGAGACCCAGTACTTC. J is TRBJ2-5 and V is TRBV5-1; TRBD2 might be the D (7 bases). The CDR3 runs 14 residues. V was clipped by 0 bases and J by 4 bases, with 10 bases between them. The germline gives CDR1 SGHRS, CDR2 YFSETQ.

The CDR3 sequence is CSAREREKLFF. The CDR3 nucleotides are TGCAGTGCTAGGGAGCGGGAAAAACTGTTTTTT. This sequence joins TRBV20-1 and TRBJ1-4; D not resolved. Trimming removed 3 bases at V and 8 bases at J, with 7 bases between. Germline values: CDR1 DFQATT, CDR2 SNEGSKA (reference sequence). The CDR3 sequence is 11 residues long.

This clone turned up a few times. DNA of the CDR3: TGTGCCAGCAGCAAAGAGGACAGGGCCGAGCAGTACTTC. Its protein product is CASSKEDRAEQYF. The gene calls are TRBV9 and TRBJ2-7; 8 bases align to TRBD1. Unmatched junction bases numbered 6, after V lost 4 bases and J lost 6 bases. Germline CDR1 SGDLS, CDR2 YYNGEE. The CDR3 is 13 residues long.

This clone was counted a single time. The rearrangement links TRBV7-6 to TRBJ2-2; the D gene is possibly TRBD2 (6 bases). This CDR3 is 16 amino acids long. Per germline, CDR1 SGHVS and CDR2 FNYEAQ. Trimming removed 1 base at V and 0 bases at J, with 9 bases between. CDR3: CASSLETGANTGELFF. In DNA form, the CDR3 reads TGTGCCAGCAGCTTAGAGACGGGAGCGAACACCGGGGAGCTGTTTTTT.

The rearrangement uses TRBV6-5 and TRBJ2-3; a possible D gene is TRBD1 (6 bases). The CDR3 covers 13 residues. Per germline, CDR1 MNHEY and CDR2 SVGAGI. Trimming removed 5 bases at V and 3 bases at J, with 9 bases between. CDR3: CASSLDSTDTQYF. For the CDR3, the DNA is TGTGCCAGCAGTCTGGACAGTACAGATACGCAGTATTTT.

The J gene is TRBJ2-5, the V gene TRBV5-1; D call uncertain. Looked up from germline, CDR1 is SGHRS and CDR2 is YFSETQ. Between the trimmed V and J ends, which lost 0 bases and 2 bases, there was a span of 8 bases. The CDR3 extends over 14 amino acids. In DNA, the CDR3 is TGCGCCAGCAGCTTGGATGCCAGACAAGAGACCCAGTACTTC. Protein sequence: CASSLDARQETQYF.

This chain uses TRBV9 with TRBJ2-2, with D perhaps matching TRBD2 (6 bases). The V gene's germline CDR1 is SGDLS and CDR2 YYNGEE. The CDR3 covers 15 residues. V lost 0 bases and J 6 bases, leaving 12 bases between the germline ends. The CDR3: CASSVVEGLAGELFF. The CDR3 region has the DNA TGTGCCAGCAGCGTAGTGGAGGGCCTGGCCGGGGAGCTGTTTTTT.

The V call is TRBV5-6, the J call TRBJ2-7, with a weak D call TRBD1 (5 bases). This CDR3 contains 12 residues. Germline CDR1 SGHDT, CDR2 YYEEEE. V was cut by 0 bases and J by 11 bases, with 12 bases left in between. The chain's CDR3 is CASSLEGYREYF. The CDR3 DNA is TGTGCCAGCAGCTTGGAGGGGTATCGGGAGTACTTC.

The chain couples TRBV15 to TRBJ2-1; 11 bases are a match to TRBD2. The V and J ends lost 0 bases and 1 base, in that order; junction bases with no gene match: 8. The CDR3 spans 19 residues. Germline assignment: CDR1 LNHNV and CDR2 YYDKDF (reference sequence). CDR3 loop: CATSRDKGGLAVSYNEQFF. The CDR3, as DNA: TGTGCCACCAGCAGAGATAAGGGGGGACTAGCGGTGTCCTACAATGAGCAGTTCTTC.

The CDR3: CASSWGEGGDTQYF. In nucleotides, the CDR3 is TGCGCCAGCAGCTGGGGGGAAGGCGGAGATACGCAGTATTTT. The chain employs TRBV5-1 and TRBJ2-3, with TRBD2 as a possible D gene (6 bases). Trimming removed 3 bases at V and 5 bases at J, with 13 bases between. This CDR3 is built from 14 residues. CDR1 is SGHRS and CDR2 is YFSETQ in the germline V gene. Combining the CDR3 with reference TRBV5-1 and TRBJ2-3 gives the whole variable domain KAGVTQTPRYLIKTRGQQVTLSCSPISGHRSVSWYQQTPGQGLQFLFEYFSETQRNKGNFPGRFSGRQFSNSRSEMNVSTLELGDSALYLCASSWGEGGDTQYFGPGTRLTVL.

The chain links TRBV9 to TRBJ2-1; 8 nucleotides line up with TRBD2. The CDR3 covers 14 residues. V gave up 0 bases and J gave up 7 bases; unmatched junction bases: 3. CDR1 is SGDLS, CDR2 YYNGEE, per germline. The CDR3 bases are TGTGCCAGCAGCGTAGCGGGAGGGGGAAATGAGCAGTTCTTC. Residues: CASSVAGGGNEQFF.

The rearrangement links TRBV5-1 to TRBJ1-2; TRBD1 is a possible D gene (5 bases). The germline CDR1 and CDR2 sequences are SGHRS and YFSETQ. The CDR3 covers 14 residues. Trimming removed 4 bases at V and 5 bases at J, with 15 bases between. The CDR3, as DNA: TGCGCCAGCAGCCCGCTCCCGGGGGAGTATGGCTACACCTTC. Translating gives CASSPLPGEYGYTF.

This chain joins TRBV11-1 and TRBJ2-7; perhaps TRBD2 as D (6 bases). CDR1 and CDR2 from the germline V gene are SGHAT and FQDESV (reference sequence). Deletions cut 3 bases from V and 4 bases from J, with 19 bases between. CDR3 length: 16 amino acids. CDR3: CASSFRAGRAEYEQYF. CDR3 bases: TGTGCCAGCAGCTTTCGAGCGGGTAGGGCGGAATACGAGCAGTACTTC.

The chain carries TRBV4-1 and TRBJ1-2, with TRBD1 identical over 9 bases. The CDR3 spans 15 residues. Germline lookup yields CDR1 MGHRA and CDR2 YSYEKL. Trimming cost V 0 bases and J 5 bases; bases outside gene matches: 4. This chain's CDR3 is CASSQEPGQGYGYTF. The CDR3 DNA reads as TGCGCCAGCAGCCAAGAGCCGGGACAGGGATATGGCTACACCTTC.

The chain links TRBV6-6 to TRBJ1-6; tentative D call: TRBD1 (5 bases). CDR1 and CDR2 (germline): MNHNY, SVGAGI (reference sequence). V lost 6 bases to trimming and J lost 7 bases, with 16 bases between them. This CDR3 has 15 amino acids. Here the CDR3 reads CASRTASPPNSPLHF. The DNA for the CDR3 is TGTGCCAGCAGGACAGCCTCCCCTCCCAATTCACCCCTCCACTTT.

The chain links TRBV4-1 to TRBJ1-4, with TRBD1 matching over 8 bases. Germline V gene sequence: CDR1 MGHRA, CDR2 YSYEKL. The CDR3 has 14 amino acids. J lost 11 bases, V lost 3 bases, and 8 bases had no gene match. As DNA, the CDR3 is TGCGCCAGCAGCCATTGGACAGGGTTGGGCAAACTGTTTTTT. It yields the protein CASSHWTGLGKLFF.